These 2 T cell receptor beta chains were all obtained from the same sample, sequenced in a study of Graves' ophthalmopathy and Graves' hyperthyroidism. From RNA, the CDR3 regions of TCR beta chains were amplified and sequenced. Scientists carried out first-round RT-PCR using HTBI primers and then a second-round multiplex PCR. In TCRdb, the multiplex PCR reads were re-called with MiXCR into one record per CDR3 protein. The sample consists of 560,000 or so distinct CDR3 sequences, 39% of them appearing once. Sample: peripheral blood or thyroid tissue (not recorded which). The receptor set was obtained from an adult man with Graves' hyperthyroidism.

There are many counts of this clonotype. CDR3 residues: CSVVLRVLNYGYTF. CDR3 sequence (DNA): TGCAGCGTTGTTCTCAGAGTACTTAACTATGGCTACACCTTC. The V call is TRBV29-1, the J call TRBJ1-2; D not resolved. The length of the CDR3 is 14 residues. Germline CDR1 and CDR2: SQVTM and ANQGSEA. Deletions cut 4 bases from V and 1 base from J, with 13 bases between.

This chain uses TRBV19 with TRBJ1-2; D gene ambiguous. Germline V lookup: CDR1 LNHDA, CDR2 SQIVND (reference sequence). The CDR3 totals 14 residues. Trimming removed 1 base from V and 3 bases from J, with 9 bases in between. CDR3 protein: CASSIVGTYYGYTF. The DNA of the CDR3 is TGTGCCAGTAGTATAGTGGGCACTTACTATGGCTACACCTTC. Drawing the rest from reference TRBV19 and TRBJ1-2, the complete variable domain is DGGITQSPKYLFRKEGQNVTLSCEQNLNHDAMYWYRQDPGQGLRLIYYSQIVNDFQKGDIAEGYSVSREKKESFPLTVTSAQKNPTAFYLCASSIVGTYYGYTFGSGTRLTVV.